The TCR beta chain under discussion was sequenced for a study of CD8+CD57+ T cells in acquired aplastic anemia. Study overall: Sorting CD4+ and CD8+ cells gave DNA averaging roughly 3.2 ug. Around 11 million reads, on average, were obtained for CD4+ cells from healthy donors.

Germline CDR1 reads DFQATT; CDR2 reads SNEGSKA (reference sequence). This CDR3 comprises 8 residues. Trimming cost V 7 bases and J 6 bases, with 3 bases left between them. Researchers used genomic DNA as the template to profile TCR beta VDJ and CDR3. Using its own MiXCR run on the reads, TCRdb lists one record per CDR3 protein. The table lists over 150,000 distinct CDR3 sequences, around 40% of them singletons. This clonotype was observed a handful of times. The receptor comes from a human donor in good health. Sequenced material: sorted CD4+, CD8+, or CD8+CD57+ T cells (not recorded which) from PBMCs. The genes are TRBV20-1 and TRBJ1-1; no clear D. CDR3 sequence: CSVAEAFF. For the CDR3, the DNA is TGCAGTGTAGCTGAAGCTTTCTTT.